This entry features one T cell receptor (beta chain) sequence. As processed by the authors: Reference gene primers were amplified, and this amplification served to estimate nucleated cell counts. TCRdb keeps only in-frame clones here, not all; method: immunoSEQ multiplex PCR. The DNA gave D and trimming, while V, J and clone size come from that table. The sample has 140,000 or so clones; 88% are singletons. The record originates from a study of blood T cell repertoires in COVID-19. Turning to the study itself: Donors in the United States, Italy and Spain gave samples during acute or convalescent COVID-19. T cells, B-cell-depleted T cells, or PBMCs provided the cDNA or gDNA that served as material.

The sequence was obtained from a man aged 70 or older with acute or convalescent COVID-19. Sequences were obtained from peripheral blood.

CDR3 sequence: CASSRQQLAFPETQYF. CDR3 sequence (DNA): TGTGCCAGCAGTCGGCAACAACTAGCGTTTCCAGAGACCCAGTACTTC. The chain carries TRBV27 and TRBJ2-5; 7 nucleotides line up with TRBD2. The CDR3 has 16 residues. The germline V gene encodes CDR1 MNHEY and CDR2 SMNVEV (reference sequence). The V segment lost 5 bases and the J segment 4 bases; nucleotides outside the gene matches: 13.